The 14 T cell receptor beta chains given below trace back to one sample, sequenced in a study of cytomegalovirus exposure and HLA in healthy donors. Vbeta (60) and Jbeta (13) primers were used in the PCR. This table comes from immunoSEQ multiplex PCR, and its TCRdb copy is limited to in-frame clones, with some not included. The table has fewer than 200,000 clones, 65% to 75% seen once. Sequencing was performed on PBMCs. The receptors come from a girl between 5 and 17 years old in good health and CMV-seronegative.

This rearrangement joins TRBV7-6 to TRBJ2-7; maybe TRBD2 (6 bases). V lost 5 bases to trimming and J lost 0 bases, with 17 bases between them. This CDR3 is built from 16 residues. Germline V gene data show CDR1 as SGHVS and CDR2 as FNYEAQ. CDR3 nucleotide sequence: TGTGCCAGCAGCATACGTGAGTCGGGACTCTCCTACGAGCAGTACTTC. It encodes CASSIRESGLSYEQYF.

This rearrangement joins TRBV27 to TRBJ1-4; TRBD1 might be the D (6 bases). CDR1 and CDR2 (germline): MNHEY, SMNVEV (reference sequence). This CDR3 spans 15 amino acids. V lost 6 bases to trimming and J lost 4 bases, with 15 bases between them. The CDR3 region is CASSPRGGHNEKLFF. CDR3 nucleotides: TGTGCCAGCAGCCCGAGGGGGGGCCATAATGAAAAACTGTTTTTT. The full variable domain, in which reference TRBV27 and TRBJ1-4 provide the parts outside the CDR3, is EAQVTQNPRYLITVTGKKLTVTCSQNMNHEYMSWYRQDPGLGLRQIYYSMNVEVTDKGDVPEGYKVSRKEKRNFPLILESPSPNQTSLYFCASSPRGGHNEKLFFGSGTQLSVL.

The chain joins TRBV13 to TRBJ2-7, with 8 bases identical to TRBD1. CDR1 and CDR2 (germline): PRHDT, FYEKMQ (reference sequence). The CDR3 is 15 amino acids. With 1 base clipped from V and 4 bases from J, the junction kept 6 bases outside the gene matches. CDR3: CASSLEDRGLYEQYF. The CDR3 coding sequence is TGTGCCAGCAGCTTAGAAGACAGGGGCCTTTACGAGCAGTACTTC.

This chain uses TRBV5-1 with TRBJ1-6; D is undetermined. The V gene's germline CDR1 is SGHRS and CDR2 YFSETQ. Between the trimmed V and J ends, which lost 4 bases and 5 bases, there was a span of 10 bases. CDR3 length equals 14 residues. The CDR3 region has the DNA TGCGCCAGCAGCCTAGGATCTGATAATTCACCCCTCCACTTT. Amino acid sequence: CASSLGSDNSPLHF.

Turning to this clone: Other DNA variants within this sample encode the same CDR3. The chain uses TRBV30 and TRBJ1-1, with D uncertain. The ends were cut back, 0 bases at V and 1 base at J, with 6 bases in the middle. Germline CDR1 is GTSNPN and CDR2 is SVGIG (reference sequence). This CDR3 is 13 amino acids long. CDR3 protein: CAWSVAGNTEAFF. CDR3 DNA: TGTGCCTGGAGTGTAGCCGGGAACACTGAAGCTTTCTTT.

The CDR3 sequence is CATGGTGNMNTEAFF. The CDR3 nucleotides are TGTGCCACCGGAGGGACAGGGAACATGAACACTGAAGCTTTCTTT. V and J are TRBV10-3 and TRBJ1-1, with TRBD1 matching over 9 bases. CDR1 is ENHRY, CDR2 SYGVKD, per germline. The CDR3 is 15 residues long. V lost 10 bases, J lost 0 bases, and 9 bases stayed unmatched.

The chain couples TRBV2 to TRBJ2-1; 9 bases align to TRBD2. CDR3 length equals 15 residues. The germline V gene has CDR1 SNHLY and CDR2 FYNNEI. V dropped 3 bases and J dropped 8; count of bases not matched to a gene: 8. The CDR3 bases are TGTGCCAGCAGTGACATAGCGGGGGTTATTGATGAGCAGTTCTTC. It specifies CASSDIAGVIDEQFF. Supplemented by reference TRBV2 and TRBJ2-1, the full variable domain reads EPEVTQTPSHQVTQMGQEVILRCVPISNHLYFYWYRQILGQKVEFLVSFYNNEISEKSEIFDDQFSVERPDGSNFTLKIRSTKLEDSAMYFCASSDIAGVIDEQFFGPGTRLTVL.

The chain combines TRBV5-1 with TRBJ2-3, with D possibly TRBD2 on 5 matching bases. Per germline, CDR1 SGHRS and CDR2 YFSETQ. Trimming removed 0 bases at V and 1 base at J, with 12 bases between. This CDR3 spans 16 amino acids. The CDR3: CASSLGAGDRTDTQYF. CDR3 DNA: TGCGCCAGCAGCTTGGGGGCGGGCGACCGCACAGATACGCAGTATTTT.

This clone was observed a few times. V usage is TRBV2 and J usage is TRBJ2-2, with TRBD2 as a possible D gene (6 bases). The V gene's germline CDR1 is SNHLY and CDR2 FYNNEI. The length of the CDR3 is 14 residues. Trimming left V 8 bases short and J 1 base short, with 11 bases between. This CDR3 is CASGGTENTGELFF. CDR3 coding DNA: TGTGCCAGCGGGGGGACGGAGAACACCGGGGAGCTGTTTTTT.

This clone occurred a few times. The J gene is TRBJ1-5, the V gene TRBV2; a possible D gene is TRBD1 (6 bases). The V and J ends lost 4 bases and 6 bases respectively, with 13 bases between them. The CDR3 loop spans 14 amino acids. Germline V gene lookup returns CDR1 SNHLY and CDR2 FYNNEI. The CDR3 here is CASSVGIGGQPQHF. The CDR3 nucleotides read TGTGCCAGCAGTGTAGGAATAGGGGGTCAGCCCCAGCATTTT.

The table lists this clone with a few counts. This chain uses TRBV28 with TRBJ1-1; no reliable D call. CDR3 length: 16 residues. With 2 bases removed from V and 3 bases from J, the gap between germline ends came to 16 bases. Germline-derived CDR1 and CDR2 are MDHEN and SYDVKM. Here the CDR3 DNA reads TGTGCCAGCAGTTTAACCTACCCCAGGAAGGACACTGAAGCTTTCTTT. Its translation is CASSLTYPRKDTEAFF.

The chain combines TRBV19 with TRBJ1-5; 12 bases are shared with TRBD1. V shed 8 bases and J 9 bases; nucleotides not matched to a gene: 14. Germline values: CDR1 LNHDA, CDR2 SQIVND (reference sequence). This CDR3 contains 16 residues. CDR3 coding DNA: TGTGCCAGTTCCCACCGGGACAGGGGGCGAGGTTGGCCCCAGCATTTT. This translates into CASSHRDRGRGWPQHF.

The chain joins TRBV30 to TRBJ2-7, with a weak D call TRBD2 (5 bases). This CDR3 spans 13 amino acids. Germline V lookup: CDR1 GTSNPN, CDR2 SVGIG (reference sequence). Between the trimmed V and J ends, which lost 8 bases and 5 bases, there was a span of 19 bases. The CDR3 sequence is CASLIPGTDEQYF. The CDR3 bases are TGTGCCAGCCTTATCCCGGGAACGGACGAGCAGTACTTC. The whole variable domain, filled in from reference TRBV30 and TRBJ2-7, reads SQTIHQWPATLVQPVGSPLSLECTVEGTSNPNLYWYRQAAGRGLQLLFYSVGIGQISSEVPQNLSASRPQDRQFILSSKKLLLSDSGFYLCASLIPGTDEQYFGPGTRLTVT.

Comment on this clone: The identical CDR3 is also encoded by other nucleotide sequences in the sample. The V gene is TRBV5-1, the J gene TRBJ1-1; D is uncertain. V shed 0 bases and J shed 8 bases, with 5 bases lying between them. Germline CDR1 is SGHRS and CDR2 is YFSETQ. The CDR3 has 11 residues. This CDR3 is CASSLGREAFF. The CDR3, as DNA: TGCGCCAGCAGCTTGGGCAGGGAAGCTTTCTTT.